The 21 T cell receptor beta chains listed next were all sequenced from one sample in a study of shared clonotypes between healthy human individuals. Naive CD8 cells lacked CD45RO, underwent positive selection for CCR7 and left out terminally differentiated effector memory CD45RA+ cells. The method was immunoSEQ multiplex PCR; TCRdb's version includes in-frame clones alone and lacks a portion of them. The table includes under 600,000 clones, roughly 98% detected once. Sequenced sample: naive CD8+ T cells sorted from blood. These receptors were obtained from a man aged 25-40 years in good health.

The chain recombines TRBV4-3 with TRBJ2-2; 11 nucleotides line up with TRBD2. V was pared by 4 bases and J by 6 bases, with 7 bases of the junction left unmatched. The germline CDR1 and CDR2 sequences are LGHNA and YSLEER. The CDR3 spans 16 residues. CDR3 coding DNA: TGCGCCAGCAGCCGCGTAGCGGGAGGGCCGTCCGGGGAGCTGTTTTTT. Translating gives CASSRVAGGPSGELFF.

V gene TRBV27 combines with J gene TRBJ2-7; no definite D call. The CDR3 contains 14 residues. V was pared by 2 bases and J by 0 bases, with 8 bases between. CDR1 MNHEY and CDR2 SMNVEV come from the germline V gene (reference sequence). The CDR3 DNA follows: TGTGCCAGCAGTTTAACGGGCATCTCCTACGAGCAGTACTTC. Its translation is CASSLTGISYEQYF.

This chain uses TRBV11-2 with TRBJ2-5; D not resolved. The germline gives CDR1 SGHAT, CDR2 FQNNGV. The CDR3 is 14 residues long. V was trimmed by 6 bases and J by 4 bases, leaving 15 bases between them. This chain's CDR3 is CASRSSGWRETQYF. CDR3 nucleotides: TGTGCCAGCAGAAGTTCAGGTTGGAGAGAGACCCAGTACTTC.

The chain uses TRBV29-1 and TRBJ2-2; D not certain. Trimming cost V 4 bases and J 3 bases, with 6 bases left between them. Per germline, CDR1 SQVTM and CDR2 ANQGSEA. The CDR3 totals 12 residues. The CDR3 region has the DNA TGCAGCGTTGTAGAGTACACCGGGGAGCTGTTTTTT. Translation: CSVVEYTGELFF.

The chain employs TRBV7-9 and TRBJ2-2; 7 bases match TRBD1. Trimming took 5 bases from V and 3 from J; bases not matched to a gene: 6. Germline V gives CDR1 SEHNR, CDR2 FQNEAQ (reference sequence). The CDR3 is 15 residues long. In DNA form, the CDR3 reads TGTGCCAGCAGCCCAACCGGGACAGACACCGGGGAGCTGTTTTTT. Protein: CASSPTGTDTGELFF.

This clone was counted once. The gene calls are TRBV15 and TRBJ2-1, with TRBD2 matching over 9 bases. Trimming removed 6 bases from V and 6 bases from J; junction bases left unmatched: 6. The germline gives CDR1 LNHNV, CDR2 YYDKDF (reference sequence). There are 14 residues in the CDR3. CDR3 DNA: TGTGCCACCAGTTTTAGCGGGAGAGGCAATGAGCAGTTCTTC. This translates into CATSFSGRGNEQFF.

This clone was observed once. The J gene is TRBJ2-3, the V gene TRBV2; 7 positions agree with TRBD2. Germline CDR1 is SNHLY and CDR2 is FYNNEI. The CDR3 consists of 12 residues. Germline trimming cut 7 bases from V and 5 bases from J; bases unmatched to any gene: 3. This CDR3 is CASISSGDTQYF. Here the CDR3 DNA reads TGTGCCAGCATCTCTAGCGGAGATACGCAGTATTTT.

The rearrangement uses TRBV11-2 and TRBJ1-3, with D possibly matching TRBD1 (5 bases). This CDR3 spans 19 amino acids. CDR1 is SGHAT, CDR2 FQNNGV, per germline. The ends were cut back, 4 bases at V and 0 bases at J, with 22 bases in the middle. CDR3 in amino acids: CASSSAITGPNYSGNTIYF. DNA for the CDR3: TGTGCCAGCAGCTCGGCAATTACGGGGCCAAATTACTCTGGAAACACCATATATTTT.

The chain combines TRBV2 with TRBJ2-1, with 9 bases that match TRBD2. Per germline, CDR1 SNHLY and CDR2 FYNNEI. Trimming cost V 6 bases and J 7 bases; bases outside gene matches: 1. The CDR3 is made up of 12 amino acids. Written as DNA, the CDR3 is TGTGCCAGCAGCGGACTAGCGAATGAGCAGTTCTTC. It translates to CASSGLANEQFF. The full variable domain, rest sourced from reference TRBV2 and TRBJ2-1, is EPEVTQTPSHQVTQMGQEVILRCVPISNHLYFYWYRQILGQKVEFLVSFYNNEISEKSEIFDDQFSVERPDGSNFTLKIRSTKLEDSAMYFCASSGLANEQFFGPGTRLTVL.

The V call is TRBV29-1, the J call TRBJ2-7; 8 positions match TRBD2. V lost 2 bases to trimming and J lost 3 bases; unmatched junction nucleotides: 6. Germline CDR1 is SQVTM and CDR2 is ANQGSEA. This CDR3 region has 14 residues. In DNA form, the CDR3 reads TGCAGCGTTGAAAACAGCGGGAGAAACTACGAGCAGTACTTC. This codes for CSVENSGRNYEQYF.

This clone was observed a few times. This chain joins TRBV28 and TRBJ1-2, with D tentatively TRBD1 (6 bases). The CDR3 length is 15 residues. The germline CDR1 and CDR2 sequences are MDHEN and SYDVKM. Trimming pared 6 bases from V and 3 bases from J, leaving 17 bases between. CDR3 nucleotides: TGTGCCAGCAGAAGTAGGGTACAGGGTGACTATGGCTACACCTTC. It specifies CASRSRVQGDYGYTF.

V and J are TRBV5-6 and TRBJ2-2; D is unclear. The V gene lost 7 bases and the J gene lost 5 bases, with 9 bases spanning the gap. The CDR3 totals 12 residues. In germline, CDR1 is SGHDT, CDR2 YYEEEE. The CDR3: CASAQWTGELFF. The CDR3 DNA sequence: TGTGCCAGCGCCCAGTGGACCGGGGAGCTGTTTTTT.

The J gene is TRBJ2-7, the V gene TRBV18; D remains unclear. The V gene's germline CDR1 is KGHSH and CDR2 LQKENI. The CDR3 length is 14 residues. V was cut by 6 bases and J by 3 bases, with 15 bases left in between. The CDR3 coding sequence is TGTGCCAGCTCCATTAACAGAGGTGACTACGAGCAGTACTTC. Translating it yields CASSINRGDYEQYF.

The chain joins TRBV5-1 to TRBJ2-7, with D maybe TRBD1 (5 bases). CDR1 and CDR2 (germline): SGHRS, YFSETQ. Trimming shortened V by 2 bases and J by 2 bases, and 11 bases separated the two germline ends. This CDR3 is 14 amino acids long. For the CDR3, the DNA is TGCGCCAGCAGCTTTGAGACAGCTACCTACGAGCAGTACTTC. It yields the protein CASSFETATYEQYF.

The chain carries TRBV11-2 and TRBJ2-2; D not certain. V was cut by 8 bases and J by 6 bases, with 10 bases left in between. The germline V gene encodes CDR1 SGHAT and CDR2 FQNNGV. This CDR3 is 12 amino acids long. The CDR3 nucleotides read TGTGCCAGCGGACGTGGGGCCGGGGAGCTGTTTTTT. Translation gives CASGRGAGELFF.

This chain links TRBV27 with TRBJ2-3; 8 nucleotides line up with TRBD2. This CDR3 is built from 17 residues. Trimming at V came to 2 bases and at J to 6 bases, leaving 13 bases not matched to a gene. Germline assignment: CDR1 MNHEY and CDR2 SMNVEV (reference sequence). DNA of the CDR3: TGTGCCAGCAGTTTACGGGCTAGCGGGCTAACTGGGGATACGCAGTATTTT. The encoded protein is CASSLRASGLTGDTQYF.

This chain uses TRBV7-9 with TRBJ1-4, with 7 positions matching TRBD1. The germline V gene encodes CDR1 SEHNR and CDR2 FQNEAQ (reference sequence). With V trimmed by 1 base and J by 5 bases, 7 bases remained unmatched. CDR3 size: 16 residues. Written as DNA, the CDR3 is TGTGCCAGCAGCTTAGACAGGGGAGCTTTGAATGAAAAACTGTTTTTT. It is translated as CASSLDRGALNEKLFF.

V is TRBV27 and J is TRBJ2-7, with D possibly TRBD1 on 6 matching bases. The length of the CDR3 is 13 residues. Per germline, CDR1 MNHEY and CDR2 SMNVEV (reference sequence). V lost 3 bases and J 6 bases, leaving 12 bases between the germline ends. The CDR3 sequence: CASSLVGAGEQYF. Here the CDR3 DNA reads TGTGCCAGCAGTTTGGTGGGGGCTGGCGAGCAGTACTTC.

V is TRBV5-6 and J is TRBJ2-1; weak D call: TRBD2 (6 bases). The CDR3 loop spans 16 amino acids. Between the trimmed V and J ends, which lost 0 bases and 8 bases, there was a span of 18 bases. The germline V gene has CDR1 SGHDT and CDR2 YYEEEE. CDR3 nucleotides: TGTGCCAGCAGCTTGGCCGGGCACGTCACGGGGGATGAGCAGTTCTTC. This codes for CASSLAGHVTGDEQFF.

The chain recombines TRBV28 with TRBJ2-3; D uncertain. This CDR3 is built from 16 residues. The V gene's germline CDR1 is MDHEN and CDR2 SYDVKM. V was shortened by 6 bases and J by 4 bases, with 20 bases between the two germline ends. As DNA, the CDR3 is TGTGCCAGCAGCCTGAACTCGGGTCGAGTCGCAGATACGCAGTATTTT. Its protein product is CASSLNSGRVADTQYF.

A note on this clone: At the DNA level, this CDR3 is encoded by other sequences in the same sample as well. The chain combines TRBV28 with TRBJ1-1; D is unresolved. The CDR3 is 13 amino acids. The germline V gene has CDR1 MDHEN and CDR2 SYDVKM. V lost 3 bases and J lost 1, with 6 bases in between. CDR3 residues: CASSFRPNTEAFF. CDR3 sequence (DNA): TGTGCCAGCAGTTTTAGGCCGAACACTGAAGCTTTCTTT. Filled out from reference TRBV28 and TRBJ1-1, the complete variable domain reads DVKVTQSSRYLVKRTGEKVFLECVQDMDHENMFWYRQDPGLGLRLIYFSYDVKMKEKGDIPEGYSVSREKKERFSLILESASTNQTSMYLCASSFRPNTEAFFGQGTRLTVV.